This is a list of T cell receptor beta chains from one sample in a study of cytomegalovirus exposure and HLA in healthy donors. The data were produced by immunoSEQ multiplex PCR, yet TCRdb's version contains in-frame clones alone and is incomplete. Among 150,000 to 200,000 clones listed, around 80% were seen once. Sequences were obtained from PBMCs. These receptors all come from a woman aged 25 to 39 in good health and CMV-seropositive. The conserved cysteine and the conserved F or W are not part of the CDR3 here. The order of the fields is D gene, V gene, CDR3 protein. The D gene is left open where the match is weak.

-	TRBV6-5	ASSTRGGYGYT
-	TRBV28	ASSLRGGGDTQY
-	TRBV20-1	SARSGGEQF
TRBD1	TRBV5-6	ASSLWTGRSNTEAF
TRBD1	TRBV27	ASSHQGQTYNEQF
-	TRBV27	ASSPLTRTKGNEQF
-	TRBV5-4	ASSSYDSADYGYT
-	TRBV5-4	ASSLGGTAIYNEQF
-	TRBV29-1	SVEPMGGLGTQY
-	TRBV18	ASSPRETQETQY
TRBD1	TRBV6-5	ASSETGGEQY
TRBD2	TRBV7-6	ASSPLGGGSTGELF
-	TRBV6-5	ASSPWGDSYEQY
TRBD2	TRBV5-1	ASSSGTRGYEQY
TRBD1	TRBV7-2	ASSPGQTYQPQH
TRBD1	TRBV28	ASNSFPGTAGNTIY
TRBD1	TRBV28	ASRGDFGDRTAYGYT
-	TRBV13	ASSPAPGSGNTIY
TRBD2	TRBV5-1	ASSPGTSGRYGDTQY
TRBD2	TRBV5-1	ASSPGGEETQY
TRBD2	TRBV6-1	ASSEVRASGDQETQY
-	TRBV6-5	ASTPGPYGYT
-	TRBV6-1	ASSERARDGYT
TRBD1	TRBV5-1	ASSLRTGGAEGYT
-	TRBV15	ATAAGGKSWEQY
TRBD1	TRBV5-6	ASSLMGQNYQPQH
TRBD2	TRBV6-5	ASSPRTSGNYEQY
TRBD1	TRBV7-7	ASSPGQGSPYEQY
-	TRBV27	ASSLWGGKNTEAF
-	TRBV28	ASSSGGLRTGELF
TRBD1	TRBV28	ASSRRQGAY
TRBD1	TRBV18	ASSPLGPGQVHTEAF
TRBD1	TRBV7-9	ASSYYGTGVNQPQH
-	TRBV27	ASSLFNSGANVLT
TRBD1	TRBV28	ASSSPGQGGGYT
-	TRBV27	ASSLVARETQY
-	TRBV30	AWSVLGADYGYT
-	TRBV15	ATSRGRGSGTDTQY
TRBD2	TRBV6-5	ATARTRETQY
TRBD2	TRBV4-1	ASSPRGLAANTGELF
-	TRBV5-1	ASSLSWGVNTEAF
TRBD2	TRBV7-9	ASSAIFTGGINEQF
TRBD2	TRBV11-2	ASAGGTPQETQY
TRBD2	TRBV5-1	ASSSSLAGGNEQF
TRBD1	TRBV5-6	ASSLAGGGNTIY
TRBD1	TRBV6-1	ASSRHTGDYEQY
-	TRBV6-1	ATTRQPASNQPQH
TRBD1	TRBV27	ASRLRQGSYNEQF
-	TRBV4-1	ASSLTGTQNTEAF
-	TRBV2	ASRPDWDTEAF